Below, 29 T cell receptor beta chains from the same sample are listed, as sequenced in a study of CD8 T cells in Susac syndrome. Random hexamers were used to reverse transcribe the RNA input (about 0.5 to 1 ug). TCRdb reprocessed the immunoSEQ multiplex PCR reads with MiXCR, giving one entry per CDR3 protein. The profile shows approximately 120,000 distinct CDR3 sequences, roughly 95% of them singletons. Sequencing was carried out using CD4+ T cells from PBMCs. These receptors all stem from a human donor in good health.

The chain recombines TRBV6-5 with TRBJ2-1, with 8 bases matching TRBD2. J was trimmed by 9 bases and V by 10 bases; bases with no gene match: 14. CDR1 MNHEY and CDR2 SVGAGI come from the germline V gene. This CDR3 has 14 residues. CDR3 bases: TGTGCCACCATTCAAGAGCGGGGGAAGGTTGAGCAGTTCTTC. It codes for CATIQERGKVEQFF.

The V gene is TRBV7-2, the J gene TRBJ2-2, with 9 bases matching TRBD1. The germline V gene encodes CDR1 SGHTA and CDR2 FQGNSA. With V trimmed by 1 base and J by 6 bases, 0 bases remained unmatched. The length of the CDR3 is 14 residues. The CDR3 DNA is TGTGCCAGCAGCTTAGACAGGGGGCCCGGGGAGCTGTTTTTT. Residues: CASSLDRGPGELFF.

This chain links TRBV3-1 with TRBJ1-6; D may be TRBD1 (5 bases). Germline CDR1 LGHDT, CDR2 YNNKEL (reference sequence). The CDR3 loop spans 14 amino acids. V was clipped by 4 bases and J by 6 bases, with 10 bases between them. The CDR3 spells CASSLRQSNSPLHF. The CDR3 nucleotides are TGTGCCAGCAGCCTAAGACAGTCTAATTCACCCCTCCACTTT.

The chain couples TRBV5-1 to TRBJ2-2; D gene ambiguous. This CDR3 region has 15 residues. With 5 bases removed from V and 5 bases from J, the gap between germline ends came to 16 bases. Germline loops: CDR1 SGHRS, CDR2 YFSETQ. The CDR3 nucleotides read TGCGCCAGCAGACACGCTAGAATCTGGACCGGGGAGCTGTTTTTT. Protein: CASRHARIWTGELFF.

The rearrangement joins TRBV20-1 to TRBJ1-3; D not certain. The V and J ends lost 0 bases and 0 bases respectively, with 9 bases between them. This CDR3 spans 15 amino acids. Per germline, CDR1 DFQATT and CDR2 SNEGSKA (reference sequence). The CDR3 nucleotides are TGCAGTGCTAGAGACCCAGCTGTCTCTGGAAACACCATATATTTT. As protein: CSARDPAVSGNTIYF.

The rearrangement joins TRBV15 to TRBJ1-2, with TRBD1 matching over 8 bases. The trim removed 8 bases at V and 4 bases at J, leaving 6 bases unmatched. Per the germline V gene, CDR1 is LNHNV and CDR2 is YYDKDF (reference sequence). CDR3 length: 13 residues. The CDR3: CATETGAGYGYTF. The CDR3 DNA is TGTGCCACCGAGACAGGGGCCGGCTATGGCTACACCTTC.

The rearrangement joins TRBV24-1 to TRBJ2-2; 9 nucleotides align to TRBD1. V lost 4 bases to trimming and J lost 3 bases; unmatched junction nucleotides: 5. CDR1 is KGHDR, CDR2 SFDVKD, per germline. The CDR3 has 16 residues. CDR3 amino acids: CATSEVGQGDTGELFF. The CDR3 DNA sequence: TGTGCCACCAGTGAAGTGGGACAGGGCGACACCGGGGAGCTGTTTTTT.

The V gene is TRBV30, the J gene TRBJ2-1, with D possibly being TRBD1 (6 bases). Trimming took 2 bases from V and 5 from J, leaving 13 bases between them. The CDR3 extends over 14 amino acids. The V gene's germline CDR1 is GTSNPN and CDR2 SVGIG (reference sequence). The CDR3 reads CAWSPGTTNNEQFF. Here the CDR3 DNA reads TGTGCCTGGAGTCCCGGGACAACGAACAATGAGCAGTTCTTC.

CDR3 sequence reads: CATQRLGQGTSRQYF. CDR3 DNA: TGTGCCACCCAAAGACTGGGACAGGGGACCTCGCGGCAGTACTTC. The J gene is TRBJ2-7, the V gene TRBV19, with 10 bases matching TRBD1. The junction had 18 bases not matched to a gene; V was cut back by 10 bases and J by 9 bases. The CDR3 length is 15 residues. Germline CDR1 is LNHDA and CDR2 is SQIVND (reference sequence).

The chain links TRBV28 to TRBJ2-5, with 7 nucleotides matching TRBD2. CDR1 is MDHEN, CDR2 SYDVKM, per germline. This CDR3 is built from 18 residues. Trimming took 7 bases from V and 5 from J; bases not matched to a gene: 22. In nucleotides, the CDR3 is TGTGCCAGCAAGGAGAGCAGGGTTGGGGCGGGAGCTTCTGAGACCCAGTACTTC. This sequence encodes CASKESRVGAGASETQYF.

The rearrangement uses TRBV20-1 and TRBJ2-7; 10 bases fit TRBD1. V gave up 4 bases and J gave up 3 bases; unmatched junction bases: 3. This CDR3 region has 13 residues. The germline V gene has CDR1 DFQATT and CDR2 SNEGSKA (reference sequence). In DNA, the CDR3 is TGCAGTGCTACCTGGGACAGGGGCTACGAGCAGTACTTC. Encoded protein: CSATWDRGYEQYF.

The V call is TRBV24-1, the J call TRBJ2-2, with D possibly matching TRBD2 (5 bases). Looked up from germline, CDR1 is KGHDR and CDR2 is SFDVKD. The CDR3 runs 15 residues. V was trimmed by 4 bases and J by 1 base, leaving 9 bases between them. The CDR3 protein is CATSDPSLNTGELFF. CDR3 sequence (DNA): TGTGCCACCAGTGACCCTAGCCTGAACACCGGGGAGCTGTTTTTT.

This chain uses TRBV30 with TRBJ1-1; weak D call: TRBD1 (6 bases). The V gene's germline CDR1 is GTSNPN and CDR2 SVGIG (reference sequence). CDR3 length: 13 amino acids. Trimming pared 2 bases from V and 6 bases from J, leaving 13 bases between. Here the CDR3 DNA reads TGTGCCTGGAGTTTGGATCCAGGGGCTGAAGCTTTCTTT. Translation gives CAWSLDPGAEAFF.

The V call is TRBV2, the J call TRBJ2-5; 7 positions agree with TRBD1. The germline V gene encodes CDR1 SNHLY and CDR2 FYNNEI. The V and J ends lost 7 bases and 5 bases, in that order; junction bases with no gene match: 16. This CDR3 has 16 amino acids. CDR3 sequence (DNA): TGTGCCAGCACCCTAGGGACAGATGGGGCTGGGGAGACCCAGTACTTC. As protein: CASTLGTDGAGETQYF.

The chain combines TRBV6-5 with TRBJ2-7; D is unresolved. V was shortened by 6 bases and J by 0 bases, with 15 bases between the two germline ends. Germline CDR1 reads MNHEY; CDR2 reads SVGAGI. This CDR3 has 15 residues. CDR3 protein: CASSRTWQASYEQYF. CDR3 nucleotides: TGTGCCAGCAGCCGGACCTGGCAGGCCTCCTACGAGCAGTACTTC.

V is TRBV9 and J is TRBJ2-4; weak D call: TRBD2 (6 bases). Germline V CDR1 and CDR2: SGDLS, YYNGEE. The CDR3 contains 17 residues. The V end was cut by 4 bases, the J end by 3 bases, with 20 bases between. The CDR3 DNA sequence: TGTGCCAGCAGCCCAGGGCGCGGCGGGGACCACAAAAACATTCAGTACTTC. Protein sequence: CASSPGRGGDHKNIQYF. Full variable domain (outside the CDR3, taken from reference TRBV9 and TRBJ2-4): DSGVTQTPKHLITATGQRVTLRCSPRSGDLSVYWYQQSLDQGLQFLIQYYNGEERAKGNILERFSAQQFPDLHSELNLSSLELGDSALYFCASSPGRGGDHKNIQYFGAGTRLSVL.

The chain has TRBV7-9 and TRBJ2-1; TRBD2 aligns across 14 bases. Germline loops: CDR1 SEHNR, CDR2 FQNEAQ (reference sequence). This CDR3 has 17 amino acids. V dropped 4 bases and J dropped 9; count of bases not matched to a gene: 11. CDR3 protein: CASSSPSTSGGAIEQFF. CDR3 sequence (DNA): TGTGCCAGCAGCTCCCCCTCGACTAGCGGGGGGGCTATTGAGCAGTTCTTC.

The chain combines TRBV9 with TRBJ2-3, with unresolved D. Germline lookup yields CDR1 SGDLS and CDR2 YYNGEE. The CDR3 runs to 15 residues. V lost 1 base, J lost 4 bases, and 13 bases lay in between. The CDR3 spells CASSVYIIVADTQYF. CDR3 DNA sequence: TGTGCCAGCAGCGTATATATCATTGTAGCAGATACGCAGTATTTT.

The DNA of the CDR3 is TGCAGCGCCAGACAGGGAGGCACCGGGGAGCTGTTTTTT. Residues: CSARQGGTGELFF. The J gene is TRBJ2-2, the V gene TRBV20-1; weak D call: TRBD1 (7 bases). The CDR3 totals 13 residues. Germline lookup yields CDR1 DFQATT and CDR2 SNEGSKA (reference sequence).

The chain couples TRBV15 to TRBJ1-6; possibly TRBD1 for D (5 bases). The CDR3 is made up of 13 amino acids. The V and J ends lost 0 bases and 10 bases respectively, with 7 bases between them. CDR1 LNHNV and CDR2 YYDKDF come from the germline V gene (reference sequence). The CDR3 loop reads CATSREEGSPLHF. CDR3 bases: TGTGCCACCAGCAGAGAGGAGGGGTCACCCCTCCACTTT.

The chain uses TRBV7-2 and TRBJ1-1, with D tentatively TRBD1 (5 bases). Germline V gene sequence: CDR1 SGHTA, CDR2 FQGNSA. The V end lost 4 bases, the J end lost 4 bases, and 13 bases lay between the germline ends. This CDR3 region has 14 residues. The CDR3 DNA reads as TGTGCCAGCAGCTATGGGGGAGGCGGCACTGAAGCTTTCTTT. Its translation: CASSYGGGGTEAFF. Full variable domain (rest looked up from reference TRBV7-2 and TRBJ1-1): GAGVSQSPSNKVTEKGKDVELRCDPISGHTALYWYRQSLGQGLEFLIYFQGNSAPDKSGLPSDRFSAERTGGSVSTLTIQRTQQEDSAVYLCASSYGGGGTEAFFGQGTRLTVV.

The genes are TRBV3-1 and TRBJ1-2, with D possibly matching TRBD1 (5 bases). Germline V CDR1 and CDR2: LGHDT, YNNKEL (reference sequence). Trimming shortened V by 6 bases and J by 2 bases, and 10 bases separated the two germline ends. This CDR3 has 13 residues. The CDR3 loop is CASRLTENYGYTF. As DNA, the CDR3 is TGTGCCAGCAGGCTGACAGAAAACTATGGCTACACCTTC.

The rearrangement uses TRBV7-8 and TRBJ1-2, with 10 bases fitting TRBD1. Germline values: CDR1 SGHVS, CDR2 FQNEAQ. V trimming: 5 bases; J trimming: 6 bases; junction bases outside the gene matches: 9. The CDR3 totals 15 residues. The CDR3 DNA follows: TGTGCCAGCAGCCCCCCCGGGACAGGGGACCATGGCTACACCTTC. Protein: CASSPPGTGDHGYTF.

The chain uses TRBV12-3 or TRBV12-4 and TRBJ1-6; unclear D gene. Trimming pared 3 bases from V and 4 bases from J, leaving 10 bases between. CDR3 size: 15 residues. DNA of the CDR3: TGTGCCAGCAGTTTGCCGGCGATGTATAATTCACCCCTCCACTTT. It specifies CASSLPAMYNSPLHF.

This chain links TRBV28 with TRBJ2-7; tentatively, D is TRBD1 (5 bases). Germline-derived CDR1 and CDR2 are MDHEN and SYDVKM. This CDR3 has 16 residues. Deletions cut 4 bases from V and 3 bases from J, with 19 bases between. In nucleotides, the CDR3 is TGTGCCAGCAGTTCGTCATTGGGGCAGGGATTCTACGAGCAGTACTTC. It translates to CASSSSLGQGFYEQYF.

The J gene is TRBJ1-4, the V gene TRBV3-1; D is unresolved. There are 16 residues in the CDR3. Germline V gene data show CDR1 as LGHDT and CDR2 as YNNKEL (reference sequence). V lost 4 bases, J lost 8 bases, and 20 bases lay in between. Here the CDR3 reads CASSPQHWEIHEKLFF. The CDR3 DNA is TGTGCCAGCAGCCCCCAGCACTGGGAGATTCACGAAAAACTGTTTTTT.

The chain joins TRBV5-1 to TRBJ2-5; 9 bases align to TRBD1. The CDR3 has 17 residues. CDR1 and CDR2 from the germline V gene are SGHRS and YFSETQ. J gave up 0 bases and V 1 base, and 7 bases lay outside the gene matches. CDR3 sequence reads: CASSLSIGDRDQETQYF. CDR3 bases: TGCGCCAGCAGCTTGAGCATAGGGGACAGGGACCAAGAGACCCAGTACTTC.

The rearrangement joins TRBV7-9 to TRBJ1-4; D may be TRBD1 (5 bases). V lost 4 bases and J lost 8, with 14 bases in between. The CDR3 sequence is 14 residues long. The germline V gene has CDR1 SEHNR and CDR2 FQNEAQ (reference sequence). The CDR3 loop is CASSSRGPGEKLFF. In DNA, the CDR3 is TGTGCCAGCAGCTCAAGGGGCCCGGGGGAAAAACTGTTTTTT.

The chain combines TRBV27 with TRBJ1-2, with 7 bases lining up with TRBD1. Per the germline V gene, CDR1 is MNHEY and CDR2 is SMNVEV (reference sequence). V trimming: 5 bases; J trimming: 2 bases; junction bases outside the gene matches: 8. The CDR3 covers 15 residues. CDR3 DNA sequence: TGTGCCAGCAGTAACCTCGGACAGGTCAACTATGGCTACACCTTC. Its protein is CASSNLGQVNYGYTF.